This T cell receptor beta chain originates from a study of blood T cell repertoires in COVID-19. As originally analysed: Amplification from reference gene primers served as the basis for estimated nucleated cell counts. TCRdb keeps only in-frame clones here, not all; method: immunoSEQ multiplex PCR. V, J and clone size derive from that table, while D and trimming were established from the DNA sequence. The data hold 130,000 to 150,000 clones, with roughly 81% observed a single time. The CDR3 runs 16 residues. With V trimmed by 4 bases and J by 4 bases, 12 bases remained unmatched. Germline V gene lookup returns CDR1 SQVTM and CDR2 ANQGSEA.

The TCR comes from a human donor with acute or convalescent COVID-19. The donor label of this sample is uncertain. The sequenced material came from peripheral blood. The V gene is TRBV29-1, the J gene TRBJ1-1, with 10 bases identical to TRBD1. CDR3: CSVGLRDRGHGTEAFF. The CDR3 DNA sequence: TGCAGCGTTGGACTTCGGGACAGGGGTCATGGCACTGAAGCTTTCTTT.